The T cell receptor beta chain under discussion was sequenced for a study of blood T cell repertoires in COVID-19. Turning to the study itself: PBMCs, B-cell-depleted T cells, or T cells were the source of the cDNA or gDNA that made up the material.

Assignments of participants to cohorts depended upon their own reported clinical history. This CDR3 is 17 amino acids long. V lost 1 base, J lost 1 base, and 14 bases lay in between. Per germline, CDR1 LNHNV and CDR2 YYDKDF (reference sequence). Clones were read by immunoSEQ multiplex PCR, and TCRdb kept only the in-frame ones, dropping some. This sample has 200,000 to 250,000 clones, with less than 90% found just once. The chain has TRBV15 and TRBJ1-3; TRBD1 is a possible D gene (5 bases). The sequencing input was PBMCs or T cells enriched from blood (not recorded which). The sequence was obtained from a woman aged 50 to 60 in a cohort exposed to, infected with or recovered from COVID-19 (not recorded which). CDR3 loop: CATSRAGAGWSGNTIYF. The CDR3 DNA follows: TGTGCCACCAGCAGAGCGGGCGCAGGGTGGTCTGGAAACACCATATATTTT.